The 18 T cell receptor beta chains below come from one sample, sequenced in a study of cytomegalovirus exposure and HLA in healthy donors. Primers included in the PCR were 60 Vbeta and 13 Jbeta primers. TCRdb's copy holds only in-frame clones and misses some; the assay was immunoSEQ multiplex PCR. This sample has 100,000 to 150,000 clones, with 60% to 85% found just once. Sequences were obtained from PBMCs. All receptors derive from a female donor in good health and CMV-seronegative.

The J gene is TRBJ1-2, the V gene TRBV2, with unresolved D. In germline, CDR1 is SNHLY, CDR2 FYNNEI. CDR3 length: 14 amino acids. The germline V and J ends were trimmed by 4 bases and 7 bases, with 16 bases remaining between them. The CDR3 protein is CASSVKPGAGGYTF. Here the CDR3 DNA reads TGTGCCAGCAGTGTCAAACCGGGCGCGGGTGGCTACACCTTC.

This chain uses TRBV5-1 with TRBJ2-7; TRBD2 agrees at 9 bases. The CDR3 is made up of 14 amino acids. V lost 3 bases and J lost 2; bases outside the gene matches: 3. CDR1 and CDR2 from the germline V gene are SGHRS and YFSETQ. The CDR3 loop reads CASSSLAGAYEQYF. Written as DNA, the CDR3 is TGCGCCAGCAGCTCTTTAGCGGGAGCCTACGAGCAGTACTTC.

This chain joins TRBV11-2 and TRBJ1-2; tentative D call: TRBD1 (5 bases). Trimming removed 5 bases from V and 1 base from J, with 11 bases in between. Germline loops: CDR1 SGHAT, CDR2 FQNNGV. The CDR3 loop spans 14 amino acids. As DNA, the CDR3 is TGTGCCAGCAGCCCCGGAGGGGTTAACTATGGCTACACCTTC. This gives the protein CASSPGGVNYGYTF. Supplemented by reference TRBV11-2 and TRBJ1-2, the full variable domain reads EAGVAQSPRYKIIEKRQSVAFWCNPISGHATLYWYQQILGQGPKLLIQFQNNGVVDDSQLPKDRFSAERLKGVDSTLKIQPAKLEDSAVYLCASSPGGVNYGYTFGSGTRLTVV.

The V gene is TRBV19, the J gene TRBJ2-1; TRBD2 is a possible D gene (6 bases). There are 14 residues in the CDR3. Deletions cut 1 base from V and 5 bases from J, with 9 bases between. Germline-derived CDR1 and CDR2 are LNHDA and SQIVND (reference sequence). CDR3 loop: CASSIGRANNEQFF. DNA of the CDR3: TGTGCCAGTAGTATAGGGAGGGCGAACAATGAGCAGTTCTTC.

For the CDR3, the DNA is TGTGCCAGCAGCTTCGGGCAGGGGCGATCTGAGCAGTTCTTC. This gives the protein CASSFGQGRSEQFF. This rearrangement joins TRBV7-6 to TRBJ2-1; weak D call: TRBD1 (6 bases). V lost 3 bases, J lost 9 bases, and 15 bases lay in between. This CDR3 has 14 amino acids. CDR1 is SGHVS, CDR2 FNYEAQ, per germline. Full variable domain (missing parts from reference TRBV7-6 and TRBJ2-1): GAGVSQSPRYKVTKRGQDVALRCDPISGHVSLYWYRQALGQGPEFLTYFNYEAQQDKSGLPNDRFSAERPEGSISTLTIQRTEQRDSAMYRCASSFGQGRSEQFFGPGTRLTVL.

The chain recombines TRBV5-1 with TRBJ1-6, with D perhaps matching TRBD1 (6 bases). The length of the CDR3 is 15 residues. The V end was cut by 3 bases, the J end by 9 bases, with 16 bases between. In germline, CDR1 is SGHRS, CDR2 YFSETQ. The CDR3 sequence is CASSSQEQGSSPLHF. DNA for the CDR3: TGCGCCAGCAGCTCGCAGGAACAGGGAAGTTCACCCCTCCACTTT.

This chain joins TRBV19 and TRBJ2-2; D is unresolved. The CDR3 has 11 amino acids. V lost 5 bases, J lost 6 bases, and 4 bases lay in between. From germline, CDR1 is LNHDA and CDR2 SQIVND (reference sequence). Written as DNA, the CDR3 is TGTGCCAGTAGTGGCCCCGGGGAGCTGTTTTTT. It encodes CASSGPGELFF. The full variable domain, completed using reference TRBV19 and TRBJ2-2, is DGGITQSPKYLFRKEGQNVTLSCEQNLNHDAMYWYRQDPGQGLRLIYYSQIVNDFQKGDIAEGYSVSREKKESFPLTVTSAQKNPTAFYLCASSGPGELFFGEGSRLTVL.

In DNA, the CDR3 is TGTGCCTGGAGGCTTCCCGCGGGGGGAGCTTTGAACACTGAAGCTTTCTTT. This gives the protein CAWRLPAGGALNTEAFF. This chain links TRBV30 with TRBJ1-1; a possible D gene is TRBD1 (5 bases). This CDR3 spans 17 amino acids. The ends were cut back, 3 bases at V and 0 bases at J, with 20 bases in the middle. Germline CDR1 GTSNPN, CDR2 SVGIG (reference sequence).

V usage is TRBV11-2 and J usage is TRBJ2-1; no definite D call. Trimming shortened V by 5 bases and J by 8 bases, and 10 bases separated the two germline ends. The CDR3 contains 12 residues. CDR1 is SGHAT, CDR2 FQNNGV, per germline. The CDR3 spells CASSRFSDEQFF. The CDR3 DNA follows: TGTGCCAGCAGCCGTTTCTCTGATGAGCAGTTCTTC.

DNA for the CDR3: TGTGCCAGCAGTTTGGGACTCTCCACAGATACGCAGTATTTT. Amino acids: CASSLGLSTDTQYF. This rearrangement joins TRBV6-4 to TRBJ2-3; a possible D gene is TRBD2 (6 bases). Germline V gene lookup returns CDR1 MRHNA and CDR2 SNTAGT. V gave up 5 bases and J gave up 2 bases, with 11 bases separating them. This CDR3 has 14 residues.

J is TRBJ2-5 and V is TRBV10-3; unclear D gene. V was cut by 0 bases and J by 5 bases, with 13 bases left in between. Germline CDR1 reads ENHRY; CDR2 reads SYGVKD. The CDR3 has 15 residues. The DNA of the CDR3 is TGTGCCATCAGTGAGTCGGTTAGGAGAAGCGAGACCCAGTACTTC. Its translation is CAISESVRRSETQYF.

This clone has a handful of counts. Other DNA sequences in the sample encode the same CDR3. The V gene is TRBV5-4, the J gene TRBJ1-2; no clear D. Germline CDR1 is SGHNT and CDR2 is YYREEE (reference sequence). The CDR3 runs to 13 residues. With 0 bases removed from V and 2 bases from J, the gap between germline ends came to 5 bases. CDR3 in amino acids: CASSLDTNYGYTF. The CDR3 DNA reads as TGTGCCAGCAGCTTGGACACCAACTATGGCTACACCTTC. The variable domain in full, with the rest retrieved from reference TRBV5-4 and TRBJ1-2, is ETGVTQSPTHLIKTRGQQVTLRCSSQSGHNTVSWYQQALGQGPQFIFQYYREEENGRGNFPPRFSGLQFPNYSSELNVNALELDDSALYLCASSLDTNYGYTFGSGTRLTVV.

The chain links TRBV18 to TRBJ2-5; TRBD1 is a possible D gene (6 bases). Germline V lookup: CDR1 KGHSH, CDR2 LQKENI. The CDR3 consists of 15 residues. Trimming cost V 0 bases and J 3 bases, with 11 bases left between them. The chain's CDR3 is CASSPPDRTKETQYF. In DNA form, the CDR3 reads TGTGCCAGCTCACCACCGGACAGAACTAAAGAGACCCAGTACTTC.

The genes are TRBV6-1 and TRBJ1-5; possibly TRBD1 for D (5 bases). Looked up from germline, CDR1 is MNHNS and CDR2 is SASEGT. The CDR3 sequence is 14 residues long. Trimming removed 9 bases at V and 8 bases at J, with 20 bases between. CDR3 sequence: CASWGTQGSKPQHF. DNA of the CDR3: TGTGCCAGTTGGGGGACTCAGGGATCGAAGCCCCAGCATTTT.

This chain connects TRBV1 to TRBJ2-1; the D call of TRBD2 is as the table states it, not checked on the DNA. TRBV1 counts as a pseudogene. The CDR3 has 13 residues. Written as DNA, the CDR3 is TGCACCAGCAGCCAAGCAACCCTAGCAGAGCAGTTCTTC. Translating it yields CTSSQATLAEQFF.

This chain connects TRBV5-6 to TRBJ2-3, with D possibly being TRBD2 (6 bases). The germline CDR1 and CDR2 sequences are SGHDT and YYEEEE. The length of the CDR3 is 14 residues. Trimming left V 7 bases short and J 5 bases short, with 17 bases between. The CDR3 region has the DNA TGTGCCAGCTCATCAACCAAGGGAGGAGATACGCAGTATTTT. Protein: CASSSTKGGDTQYF.

The V gene is TRBV30, the J gene TRBJ2-1; a weak D match, TRBD2 (5 bases). The CDR3 loop spans 12 amino acids. Germline V gene sequence: CDR1 GTSNPN, CDR2 SVGIG (reference sequence). Trimming took 2 bases from V and 10 from J, leaving 12 bases between them. CDR3 DNA sequence: TGTGCCTGGAGTACCCGGGGTTACGAGCAGTTCTTC. Translated, it gives CAWSTRGYEQFF.

The genes are TRBV7-9 and TRBJ1-1; TRBD1 aligns across 8 bases. This CDR3 has 15 residues. V lost 2 bases, J lost 0 bases, and 2 bases stayed unmatched. Germline CDR1 reads SEHNR; CDR2 reads FQNEAQ (reference sequence). DNA of the CDR3: TGTGCCAGCAGCTTACAGGGGGCTTTGAACACTGAAGCTTTCTTT. Protein: CASSLQGALNTEAFF.